This T cell receptor beta chain was observed in a study of OX40 agonist ivuxolimab in advanced cancers. Comments on this clone: As yet, its antigen is unknown.

Overall study findings and caveats: Partial responders at 0.1-3.0 mg/kg had among the lowest clonal expansion.

Clones were read by immunoSEQ multiplex PCR, and TCRdb kept only the in-frame ones, dropping some. Of about 73,000 clones listed, around nine tenths were seen once; the top ten hold roughly 0.54%. Material: CD4+ or CD8+ T cells sorted from blood, obtained in a trial of the OX40 agonist ivuxolimab. This TCR derives from an adult with an advanced solid tumor such as melanoma, head and neck, liver or kidney cancer.

The CDR3 loop is CASSLTVLGGELFF. CDR3 coding DNA: TGTGCCAGCAGCTTGACAGTTCTAGGCGGGGAGCTGTTTTTT. V is TRBV7-9 and J is TRBJ2-2, with D perhaps matching TRBD1 (5 bases). This CDR3 is 14 amino acids long. Trimming shortened V by 3 bases and J by 7 bases, and 12 bases separated the two germline ends. The germline V gene encodes CDR1 SEHNR and CDR2 FQNEAQ (reference sequence).